The clone carrying this TCR beta chain was observed a few times. Its specificity is unknown. This entry is derived from a study of blood T cells in healthy people across ages. Study conclusions and caveats: Unsorted PBMCs prevented conclusive naive versus antigen-experienced comparison. Diversity was higher, and naive CD4+ cells more numerous, in long-lived donors than in aged donors. Researchers judged that diversity estimates from one million T cells fell short of true values.

Next came a second PCR, run for about 7 to 12 cycles, which used a sample-barcoded 5' primer along with a J-beta primer mix. TCRdb called the 5' RACE reads again in MiXCR, with one record for every CDR3 protein. The sample shows about 1.4 million distinct CDR3 sequences, approximately 63% of them seen only once. Per-sample PBMC isolation yielded at least 6.5 million cells. Germline V gives CDR1 MGHRA, CDR2 YSYEKL. This CDR3 comprises 16 residues. The ends lost 2 bases at V and 7 bases at J; junction bases unmatched: 9. Sequences were obtained from blood. The origin of this receptor is a man between 18 and 35 years old in good health. The gene calls are TRBV4-1 and TRBJ2-4; 9 nucleotides agree with TRBD2. CDR3 bases: TGCGCCAGCAGCCAAATGATAGCGGGGGATCATAACATTCAGTACTTC. It specifies CASSQMIAGDHNIQYF.